Reported below is one TCR beta chain. This entry comes from a study of blood T cell repertoires in COVID-19. As for the study in general: Whether acute or convalescent, the COVID-19 samples came from the United States, Italy and Spain.

Using immunoSEQ multiplex PCR, the repertoire was profiled, and TCRdb retains in-frame clones only, with some absent. The sample lists roughly 72,000 clones; 88% were seen once. Sequencing used peripheral blood. The origin of this receptor is a human donor in a cohort sampled during active COVID-19.

CDR3 sequence: CAWSGQGGTGELFF. The CDR3 DNA sequence: TGTGCCTGGAGCGGGCAGGGTGGAACCGGGGAGCTGTTTTTT. The V and J genes are TRBV30 and TRBJ2-2, with D possibly matching TRBD1 (5 bases). Germline V gives CDR1 GTSNPN, CDR2 SVGIG (reference sequence). The ends were cut back, 3 bases at V and 5 bases at J, with 13 bases in the middle. This CDR3 comprises 14 residues.